The 23 T cell receptor beta chains in this list originate from one sample, sequenced in a study of cytomegalovirus exposure and HLA in healthy donors. Primers for the PCR totalled 60 Vbeta and 13 Jbeta. Produced via immunoSEQ multiplex PCR; TCRdb's table is partial and in-frame only. The table includes about 25,000 clones, about two thirds detected once. Sequenced: PBMCs. The receptors originated from a woman between 50 and 59 years old in good health and CMV-seronegative.

The gene calls are TRBV5-1 and TRBJ2-5, with TRBD1 matching over 7 bases. Trimming at V came to 0 bases and at J to 7 bases, leaving 6 bases not matched to a gene. Germline V CDR1 and CDR2: SGHRS, YFSETQ. This CDR3 is built from 14 residues. The CDR3: CASSLGDPGGTQYF. DNA for the CDR3: TGCGCCAGCAGCTTGGGGGACCCAGGGGGGACCCAGTACTTC.

The chain joins TRBV7-9 to TRBJ1-2; D is uncertain. The CDR3 has 13 amino acids. V gave up 1 base and J gave up 8 bases, with 11 bases separating them. Germline V gene lookup returns CDR1 SEHNR and CDR2 FQNEAQ (reference sequence). CDR3 sequence reads: CASSLEARGGYTF. The CDR3 DNA sequence: TGTGCCAGCAGCTTAGAGGCCCGCGGGGGCTACACCTTC.

The chain couples TRBV28 to TRBJ1-4, with D possibly being TRBD1 (6 bases). The length of the CDR3 is 15 residues. The V end lost 7 bases, the J end lost 0 bases, and 12 bases lay between the germline ends. CDR1 is MDHEN, CDR2 SYDVKM, per germline. The CDR3 here is CASMRGGATNEKLFF. CDR3 DNA: TGTGCCAGCATGAGAGGGGGGGCAACTAATGAAAAACTGTTTTTT.

This clone appeared once. The V call is TRBV30, the J call TRBJ2-1; D may be TRBD2 (5 bases). Trimming removed 1 base at V and 0 bases at J, with 10 bases between. The germline gives CDR1 GTSNPN, CDR2 SVGIG (reference sequence). The CDR3 contains 15 residues. DNA for the CDR3: TGTGCCTGGAGTGGGAGCGACTACTCCTACAATGAGCAGTTCTTC. Translating it yields CAWSGSDYSYNEQFF. Supplemented by reference TRBV30 and TRBJ2-1, the full variable domain reads SQTIHQWPATLVQPVGSPLSLECTVEGTSNPNLYWYRQAAGRGLQLLFYSVGIGQISSEVPQNLSASRPQDRQFILSSKKLLLSDSGFYLCAWSGSDYSYNEQFFGPGTRLTVL.

This clone was seen once. The J gene is TRBJ1-4, the V gene TRBV6-6; a possible D gene is TRBD1 (5 bases). This CDR3 has 16 amino acids. Per the germline V gene, CDR1 is MNHNY and CDR2 is SVGAGI (reference sequence). Trimming removed 5 bases at V and 7 bases at J, with 20 bases between. The CDR3 nucleotides are TGTGCCAGCAGTCCCCTCCGGGAGCCCGGGGGTGAAAAACTGTTTTTT. The encoded protein is CASSPLREPGGEKLFF.

The J gene is TRBJ1-1, the V gene TRBV29-1; tentatively, D is TRBD1 (5 bases). The CDR3 spans 12 residues. The V gene lost 7 bases and the J gene lost 0 bases, with 9 bases spanning the gap. Germline V lookup: CDR1 SQVTM, CDR2 ANQGSEA. For the CDR3, the DNA is TGCAGCGGGGGCGGGGTGAACACTGAAGCTTTCTTT. It translates to CSGGGVNTEAFF. Combining the CDR3 with reference TRBV29-1 and TRBJ1-1 gives the whole variable domain SAVISQKPSRDICQRGTSLTIQCQVDSQVTMMFWYRQQPGQSLTLIATANQGSEATYESGFVIDKFPISRPNLTFSTLTVSNMSPEDSSIYLCSGGGVNTEAFFGQGTRLTVV.

The chain employs TRBV2 and TRBJ1-2; D remains unclear. The CDR3 runs 14 residues. Trimming pared 7 bases from V and 4 bases from J, leaving 16 bases between. Germline V lookup: CDR1 SNHLY, CDR2 FYNNEI. The CDR3 spells CASIEVNTSYGYTF. As DNA, the CDR3 is TGTGCCAGCATCGAAGTAAACACCTCCTATGGCTACACCTTC.

This clone turned up a few times. The chain employs TRBV6-1 and TRBJ2-3; 7 bases align to TRBD1. This CDR3 comprises 14 residues. Germline values: CDR1 MNHNS, CDR2 SASEGT. Trimming cost V 7 bases and J 2 bases; bases outside gene matches: 6. Here the CDR3 reads CASTGGTDTDTQYF. CDR3 nucleotides: TGTGCCAGCACCGGTGGGACAGACACAGATACGCAGTATTTT.

This chain connects TRBV7-6 to TRBJ1-1; unclear D gene. The CDR3 consists of 13 residues. Germline-derived CDR1 and CDR2 are SGHVS and FNYEAQ. Trimming removed 7 bases at V and 4 bases at J, with 13 bases between. The DNA of the CDR3 is TGTGCCAGCACCCCGGGGAGTTTCACTGAAGCTTTCTTT. This encodes CASTPGSFTEAFF.

The chain is built from TRBV6-1 and TRBJ2-2; perhaps TRBD2 as D (6 bases). The V end lost 6 bases, the J end lost 2 bases, and 13 bases lay between the germline ends. The CDR3 covers 15 residues. From germline, CDR1 is MNHNS and CDR2 SASEGT. DNA for the CDR3: TGTGCCAGCAGGATACCGGGACTTAACACCGGGGAGCTGTTTTTT. Residues: CASRIPGLNTGELFF.

The chain carries TRBV14 and TRBJ1-5; weak D call: TRBD1 (5 bases). CDR1 and CDR2 (germline): SGHDN, FVKESK. V lost 5 bases to trimming and J lost 6 bases, with 11 bases between them. The CDR3 extends over 13 amino acids. The CDR3 region is CASSGMQGQPQHF. CDR3 nucleotide sequence: TGTGCCAGCAGCGGGATGCAGGGTCAGCCCCAGCATTTT.

J is TRBJ2-7 and V is TRBV4-1; D possibly corresponds to TRBD1 (5 bases). V was cut by 3 bases and J by 0 bases, with 12 bases left in between. The germline gives CDR1 MGHRA, CDR2 YSYEKL. This CDR3 has 15 amino acids. This CDR3 is CASSQYRGSSYEQYF. The CDR3 coding sequence is TGCGCCAGCAGCCAGTATAGGGGATCCTCCTACGAGCAGTACTTC.

V gene TRBV11-2 combines with J gene TRBJ2-1; TRBD2 aligns across 11 bases. Germline assignment: CDR1 SGHAT and CDR2 FQNNGV. V gave up 6 bases and J gave up 7 bases; unmatched junction bases: 14. The CDR3 consists of 17 residues. CDR3 residues: CASSLESGLAARNEQFF. Here the CDR3 DNA reads TGTGCCAGCAGTCTCGAATCGGGACTAGCGGCAAGGAATGAGCAGTTCTTC.

V is TRBV15 and J is TRBJ2-7, with 9 bases lining up with TRBD2. The CDR3 length is 13 residues. The trim removed 6 bases at V and 6 bases at J, leaving 6 bases unmatched. CDR1 and CDR2 from the germline V gene are LNHNV and YYDKDF (reference sequence). This chain's CDR3 is CATSLAGASEQYF. The CDR3 nucleotides are TGTGCCACCAGTTTAGCGGGAGCCAGCGAGCAGTACTTC.

CDR3 sequence reads: CASSPSQGFEQFF. CDR3 in DNA: TGTGCCAGCAGCCCCAGCCAGGGTTTCGAGCAGTTCTTC. The rearrangement links TRBV7-9 to TRBJ2-1, with D possibly TRBD1 on 5 matching bases. The V gene lost 5 bases and the J gene lost 10 bases, with 15 bases spanning the gap. The germline V gene encodes CDR1 SEHNR and CDR2 FQNEAQ (reference sequence). The CDR3 totals 13 residues.

In its sample, this clone was seen once. The chain recombines TRBV28 with TRBJ2-5, with D uncertain. The germline CDR1 and CDR2 sequences are MDHEN and SYDVKM. V was clipped by 8 bases and J by 6 bases, with 16 bases between them. The CDR3 length is 13 residues. The CDR3 DNA reads TGTGCCAGCTCGTCTGCGGCTAGACAGACCCAGTACTTC. Translation gives CASSSAARQTQYF.

V and J are TRBV29-1 and TRBJ1-1; 10 nucleotides line up with TRBD1. The CDR3 has 16 residues. CDR1 and CDR2 from the germline V gene are SQVTM and ANQGSEA. V lost 4 bases, J lost 5 bases, and 13 bases stayed unmatched. CDR3 nucleotide sequence: TGCAGCGTTGGCACCGGACAGGGGGTCAGAGGGACTGAAGCTTTCTTT. Amino acid sequence: CSVGTGQGVRGTEAFF.

This chain links TRBV2 with TRBJ2-5; possibly TRBD2 for D (6 bases). V was trimmed by 8 bases and J by 6 bases, leaving 16 bases between them. There are 13 residues in the CDR3. Germline assignment: CDR1 SNHLY and CDR2 FYNNEI. In DNA form, the CDR3 reads TGTGCCAGCCGGGACTCCCTCGATAAGACCCAGTACTTC. This sequence encodes CASRDSLDKTQYF.

V and J are TRBV5-1 and TRBJ2-3; 9 bases fit TRBD1. The CDR3 sequence is 17 residues long. With 0 bases clipped from V and 4 bases from J, the junction kept 9 bases outside the gene matches. CDR1 is SGHRS, CDR2 YFSETQ, per germline. CDR3 residues: CASSLEGTGLPADTQYF. The CDR3 coding sequence is TGCGCCAGCAGCTTGGAAGGGACAGGGTTACCCGCAGATACGCAGTATTTT.

The chain is built from TRBV5-6 and TRBJ1-6, with 8 bases matching TRBD1. Germline CDR1 is SGHDT and CDR2 is YYEEEE. CDR3 size: 14 residues. J gave up 8 bases and V 4 bases, and 5 bases lay outside the gene matches. In DNA form, the CDR3 reads TGTGCCAGCAGCCCGGACAGGGTGTATTCACCCCTCCACTTT. Residues: CASSPDRVYSPLHF.

The chain carries TRBV5-1 and TRBJ1-5, with unresolved D. Per the germline V gene, CDR1 is SGHRS and CDR2 is YFSETQ. This CDR3 comprises 15 residues. Trimming cost V 5 bases and J 2 bases, with 14 bases left between them. CDR3: CASSPGSGGNQPQHF. In DNA, the CDR3 is TGCGCCAGCAGTCCTGGGTCGGGTGGCAATCAGCCCCAGCATTTT.

This clone has only a few counts. The V gene is TRBV6-1, the J gene TRBJ2-1; no clear D. The CDR3 is 11 residues long. CDR1 MNHNS and CDR2 SASEGT come from the germline V gene. The V and J ends lost 6 bases and 9 bases respectively, with 9 bases between them. Here the CDR3 reads CASSALLEQFF. The CDR3, as DNA: TGTGCCAGCAGCGCTTTACTTGAGCAGTTCTTC.

V usage is TRBV5-1 and J usage is TRBJ2-7; D unresolved. The ends were cut back, 0 bases at V and 0 bases at J, with 10 bases in the middle. The CDR3 is made up of 15 amino acids. The germline V gene has CDR1 SGHRS and CDR2 YFSETQ. The CDR3: CASSLGQASSYEQYF. DNA of the CDR3: TGCGCCAGCAGCTTGGGTCAAGCGAGCTCCTACGAGCAGTACTTC.